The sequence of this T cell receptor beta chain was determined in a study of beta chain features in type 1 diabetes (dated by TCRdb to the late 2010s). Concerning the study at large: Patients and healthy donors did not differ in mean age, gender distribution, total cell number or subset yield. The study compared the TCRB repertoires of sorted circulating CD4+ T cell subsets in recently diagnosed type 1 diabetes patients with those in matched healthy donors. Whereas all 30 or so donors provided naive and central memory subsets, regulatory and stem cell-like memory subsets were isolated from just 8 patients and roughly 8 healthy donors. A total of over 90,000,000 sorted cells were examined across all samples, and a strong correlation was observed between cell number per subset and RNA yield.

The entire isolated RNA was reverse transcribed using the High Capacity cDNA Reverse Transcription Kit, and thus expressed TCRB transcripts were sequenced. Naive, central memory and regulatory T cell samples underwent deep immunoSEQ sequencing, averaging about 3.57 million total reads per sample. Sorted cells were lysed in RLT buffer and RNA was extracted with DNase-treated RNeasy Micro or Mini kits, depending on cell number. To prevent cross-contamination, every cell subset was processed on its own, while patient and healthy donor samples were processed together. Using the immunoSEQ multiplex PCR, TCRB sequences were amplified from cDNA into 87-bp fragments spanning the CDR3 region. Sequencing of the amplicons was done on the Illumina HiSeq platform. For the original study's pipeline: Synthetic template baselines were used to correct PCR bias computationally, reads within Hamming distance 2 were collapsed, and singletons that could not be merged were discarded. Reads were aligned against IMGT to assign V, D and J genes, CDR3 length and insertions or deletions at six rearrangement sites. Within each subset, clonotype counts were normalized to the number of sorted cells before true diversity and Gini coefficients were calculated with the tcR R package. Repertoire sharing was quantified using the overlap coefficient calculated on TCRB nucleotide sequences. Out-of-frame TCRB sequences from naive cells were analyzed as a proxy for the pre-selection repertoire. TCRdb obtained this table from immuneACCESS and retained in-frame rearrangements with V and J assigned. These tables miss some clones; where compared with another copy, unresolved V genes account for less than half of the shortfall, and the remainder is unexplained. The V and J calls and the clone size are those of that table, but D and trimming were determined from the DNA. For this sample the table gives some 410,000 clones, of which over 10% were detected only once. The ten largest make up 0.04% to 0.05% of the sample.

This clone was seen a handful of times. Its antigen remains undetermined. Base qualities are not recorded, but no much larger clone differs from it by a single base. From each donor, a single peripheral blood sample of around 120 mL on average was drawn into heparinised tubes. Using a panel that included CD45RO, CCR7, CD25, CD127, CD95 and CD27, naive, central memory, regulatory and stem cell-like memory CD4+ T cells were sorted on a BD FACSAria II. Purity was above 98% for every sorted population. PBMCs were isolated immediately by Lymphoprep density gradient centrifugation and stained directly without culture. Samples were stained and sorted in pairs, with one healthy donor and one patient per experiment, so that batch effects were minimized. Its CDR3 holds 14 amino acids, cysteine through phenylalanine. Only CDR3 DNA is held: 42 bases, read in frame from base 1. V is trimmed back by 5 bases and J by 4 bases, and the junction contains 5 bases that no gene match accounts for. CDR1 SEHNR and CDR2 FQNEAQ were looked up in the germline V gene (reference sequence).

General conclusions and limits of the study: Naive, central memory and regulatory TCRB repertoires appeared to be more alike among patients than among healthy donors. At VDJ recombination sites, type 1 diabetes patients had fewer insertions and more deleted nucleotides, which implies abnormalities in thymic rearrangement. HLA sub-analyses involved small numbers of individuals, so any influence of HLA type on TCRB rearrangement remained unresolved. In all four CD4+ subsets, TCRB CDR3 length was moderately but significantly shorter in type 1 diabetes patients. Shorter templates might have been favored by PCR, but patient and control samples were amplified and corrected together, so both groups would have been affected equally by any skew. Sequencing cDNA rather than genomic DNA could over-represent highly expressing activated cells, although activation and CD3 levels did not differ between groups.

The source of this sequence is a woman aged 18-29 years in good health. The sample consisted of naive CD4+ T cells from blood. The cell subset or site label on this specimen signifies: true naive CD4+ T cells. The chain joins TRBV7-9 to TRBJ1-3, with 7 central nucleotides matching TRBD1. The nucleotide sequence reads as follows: TGTGCCAGCAGCCGGAGGACAGGCGGAAACACCATATATTTT. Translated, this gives CASSRRTGGNTIYF.